Listed here are 21 T cell receptor beta chains from one sample, sequenced in a study of CD4 T cells in relation to SARS-CoV-2 and coronaviruses. For these receptors, no antigen is known. Some clones are missing from TCRdb's copy, which holds only in-frame ones; the method was immunoSEQ multiplex PCR. Among 25,000 to 30,000 clones listed, 70% to 80% were seen once. The unexposed donors gave CD4+ T cells in about 2011-2018, prior to COVID-19. After ten to eleven days of culture, CD4+ T cells were isolated. Specimen: CD4+ T cells from PBMCs, cultured in vitro. These receptors all stem from a human donor in good health.

The chain recombines TRBV7-2 with TRBJ2-7; 12 bases fit TRBD2. With 5 bases clipped from V and 0 bases from J, the junction kept 5 bases outside the gene matches. CDR1 is SGHTA and CDR2 is FQGNSA in the germline V gene. The CDR3 has 16 residues. CDR3 sequence (DNA): TGTGCCAGCAGCCAGAGGACTAGCGGGAACTCCTACGAGCAGTACTTC. Amino acid sequence: CASSQRTSGNSYEQYF.

V usage is TRBV27 and J usage is TRBJ1-1, with TRBD1 matching 8 bases. This CDR3 is 12 amino acids long. Germline-derived CDR1 and CDR2 are MNHEY and SMNVEV (reference sequence). Trimming removed 6 bases from V and 3 bases from J; junction bases left unmatched: 0. The CDR3 sequence: CASRTGDTEAFF. CDR3 sequence (DNA): TGTGCCAGCAGGACAGGGGACACTGAAGCTTTCTTT.

The chain is built from TRBV4-1 and TRBJ2-3; TRBD2 aligns across 11 bases. V gave up 2 bases and J gave up 2 bases; unmatched junction bases: 6. The V gene's germline CDR1 is MGHRA and CDR2 YSYEKL. The CDR3 loop spans 17 amino acids. CDR3 amino acids: CASSQTSSGGNTDTQYF. CDR3 nucleotides: TGCGCCAGCAGCCAAACCTCTAGCGGGGGGAACACAGATACGCAGTATTTT.

The chain uses TRBV2 and TRBJ1-5; the match to TRBD1 covers 9 bases. There are 14 residues in the CDR3. The V and J ends lost 6 bases and 7 bases, in that order; junction bases with no gene match: 7. Germline assignment: CDR1 SNHLY and CDR2 FYNNEI. The CDR3 bases are TGTGCCAGCAGCGAGGGACAGGGAAGGCAGCCCCAGCATTTT. Amino acid sequence: CASSEGQGRQPQHF. Full variable domain (outside the CDR3, taken from reference TRBV2 and TRBJ1-5): EPEVTQTPSHQVTQMGQEVILRCVPISNHLYFYWYRQILGQKVEFLVSFYNNEISEKSEIFDDQFSVERPDGSNFTLKIRSTKLEDSAMYFCASSEGQGRQPQHFGDGTRLSIL.

J is TRBJ1-5 and V is TRBV7-2; 12 nucleotides match TRBD1. The CDR3 covers 14 residues. In germline, CDR1 is SGHTA, CDR2 FQGNSA. The ends lost 5 bases at V and 8 bases at J; junction bases unmatched: 4. Written as DNA, the CDR3 is TGTGCCAGCAGCATTGGGACAGGGGGCGAGCCCCAGCATTTT. Translated, it gives CASSIGTGGEPQHF.

This clone was seen more than once but under ten times. The rearrangement links TRBV20-1 to TRBJ1-1, with D perhaps TRBD1 (6 bases). Germline CDR1 is DFQATT and CDR2 is SNEGSKA (reference sequence). This CDR3 contains 9 residues. In DNA, the CDR3 is TGCAGAACGACAGGAGAAGCTTTCTTT. This translates into CRTTGEAFF.

The rearrangement uses TRBV29-1 and TRBJ2-7; 7 nucleotides match TRBD2. This CDR3 region has 15 residues. Germline values: CDR1 SQVTM, CDR2 ANQGSEA. The ends lost 4 bases at V and 2 bases at J; junction bases unmatched: 11. CDR3 DNA: TGCAGCGTTGGATCCTTAGCGGGTGGTCCCTACGAGCAGTACTTC. Its protein is CSVGSLAGGPYEQYF.

The rearrangement uses TRBV6-5 and TRBJ1-1; D uncertain. CDR1 MNHEY and CDR2 SVGAGI come from the germline V gene. V was clipped by 6 bases and J by 1 base, with 9 bases between them. CDR3 length equals 13 residues. The CDR3 DNA follows: TGTGCCAGCAGATATGACGGGAACACTGAAGCTTTCTTT. This codes for CASRYDGNTEAFF.

This clone has more than one count but fewer than ten. The chain combines TRBV5-1 with TRBJ1-2; TRBD1 aligns across 12 bases. This CDR3 contains 16 residues. J lost 4 bases, V lost 0 bases, and 4 bases had no gene match. In germline, CDR1 is SGHRS, CDR2 YFSETQ. CDR3 coding DNA: TGCGCCAGCAGCTTGGGCCCGGGACAGGGGGCCTATGGCTACACCTTC. It yields the protein CASSLGPGQGAYGYTF. Combining the CDR3 with reference TRBV5-1 and TRBJ1-2 gives the whole variable domain KAGVTQTPRYLIKTRGQQVTLSCSPISGHRSVSWYQQTPGQGLQFLFEYFSETQRNKGNFPGRFSGRQFSNSRSEMNVSTLELGDSALYLCASSLGPGQGAYGYTFGSGTRLTVV.

The V and J genes are TRBV7-2 and TRBJ2-7; D is possibly TRBD1 or TRBD2 (5 bases each). Germline CDR1 reads SGHTA; CDR2 reads FQGNSA. This CDR3 is 16 amino acids long. V lost 1 base, J lost 0 bases, and 13 bases lay in between. The DNA of the CDR3 is TGTGCCAGCAGCTTAGGGGATTCCGGGACCTCCTACGAGCAGTACTTC. Translated: CASSLGDSGTSYEQYF. The full variable domain, with the rest looked up from reference TRBV7-2 and TRBJ2-7, is GAGVSQSPSNKVTEKGKDVELRCDPISGHTALYWYRQSLGQGLEFLIYFQGNSAPDKSGLPSDRFSAERTGGSVSTLTIQRTQQEDSAVYLCASSLGDSGTSYEQYFGPGTRLTVT.

In this sample, this clone turned up a few times. This chain uses TRBV5-1 with TRBJ1-5; tentative D call: TRBD1 (5 bases). This CDR3 region has 15 residues. The germline gives CDR1 SGHRS, CDR2 YFSETQ. V lost 1 base to trimming and J lost 5 bases, with 13 bases between them. CDR3 sequence reads: CASSLNYGGDQPQHF. CDR3 coding DNA: TGCGCCAGCAGCTTGAATTATGGGGGAGATCAGCCCCAGCATTTT.

In its sample, this clone was seen a few times. The rearrangement joins TRBV11-3 to TRBJ1-1; no firm D call. CDR3 length: 13 amino acids. V lost 5 bases to trimming and J lost 6 bases, with 13 bases between them. In germline, CDR1 is SGHNT, CDR2 YENEEA. As DNA, the CDR3 is TGTGCCAGCAGCGCACTGTTGGGCGCTGAAGCTTTCTTT. This gives the protein CASSALLGAEAFF.

This chain links TRBV4-3 with TRBJ1-2; D remains unclear. Germline loops: CDR1 LGHNA, CDR2 YSLEER. This CDR3 is built from 15 residues. V lost 4 bases to trimming and J lost 6 bases, with 18 bases between them. The CDR3 sequence: CASSPVGVNNHGYTF. In DNA form, the CDR3 reads TGCGCCAGCAGCCCCGTAGGAGTTAACAACCATGGCTACACCTTC.

The CDR3 sequence is CASSLDSLSSYNSPLHF. CDR3 sequence (DNA): TGTGCCAGCAGCCTCGACAGTTTAAGCTCCTATAATTCACCCCTCCACTTT. The chain uses TRBV6-2 or TRBV6-3 and TRBJ1-6, with D perhaps matching TRBD1 (5 bases). Trimming took off 6 bases at V and 0 bases at J, with 15 bases between the two ends. The CDR3 sequence is 17 residues long. Germline V gene lookup returns CDR1 MNHEY and CDR2 SVGEGT.

The chain couples TRBV4-2 to TRBJ1-1; a weak D match, TRBD1 (5 bases). The CDR3 is 21 amino acids. Germline CDR1 reads LGHNA; CDR2 reads YNFKEQ. The ends were cut back, 0 bases at V and 7 bases at J, with 33 bases in the middle. The CDR3 sequence: CASSQEGSAGGRAGTSIEAFF. DNA for the CDR3: TGTGCCAGCAGCCAAGAAGGGAGCGCCGGGGGTAGAGCGGGGACGAGTATTGAAGCTTTCTTT.

J is TRBJ1-2 and V is TRBV10-3; D remains unclear. CDR1 is ENHRY and CDR2 is SYGVKD in the germline V gene. Between the trimmed V and J ends, which lost 6 bases and 0 bases, there was a span of 8 bases. The CDR3 has 13 amino acids. CDR3 in DNA: TGTGCCATCAGCCCCGGGACTAACTATGGCTACACCTTC. Translation gives CAISPGTNYGYTF.

V gene TRBV3-1 (or the pseudogene TRBV3-2) combines with J gene TRBJ2-1, with 7 bases aligning to TRBD1. Germline V gives CDR1 LGHDT, CDR2 YNNKEL (reference sequence). The CDR3 runs to 16 residues. The V gene end was trimmed by 0 bases and the J gene end by 1 base; junction bases not matched to a gene: 3. The DNA of the CDR3 is TGTGCCAGCAGCCAAGACATACAGGGGTCCTACAATGAGCAGTTCTTC. Protein product: CASSQDIQGSYNEQFF.

V usage is TRBV5-1 and J usage is TRBJ2-5, with D unresolved. Germline-derived CDR1 and CDR2 are SGHRS and YFSETQ. The CDR3 runs to 14 residues. V was shortened by 4 bases and J by 0 bases, with 10 bases between the two germline ends. The CDR3 here is CASSPPDHQETQYF. The CDR3 bases are TGCGCCAGCAGCCCCCCGGACCACCAAGAGACCCAGTACTTC.

The chain links TRBV6-2 or TRBV6-3 to TRBJ2-7, with a possible D match to TRBD1 (5 bases). The CDR3 has 12 amino acids. V lost 6 bases and J lost 5, with 11 bases in between. Germline-derived CDR1 and CDR2 are MNHEY and SVGEGT. The CDR3 is CASSQSRDEQYF. DNA of the CDR3: TGTGCCAGCAGCCAAAGCAGGGACGAGCAGTACTTC.

This clone showed up just once. J is TRBJ1-2 and V is TRBV7-9; D is uncertain. Looked up from germline, CDR1 is SEHNR and CDR2 is FQNEAQ (reference sequence). Trimming took off 3 bases at V and 4 bases at J, with 15 bases between the two ends. This CDR3 contains 15 residues. The CDR3 DNA reads TGTGCCAGCAGCTTTCAGCTCTCCTATTCCTATGGCTACACCTTC. Its protein product is CASSFQLSYSYGYTF.

The chain employs TRBV18 and TRBJ2-1; D uncertain. This CDR3 comprises 15 residues. Trimming stripped 2 bases from V and 4 bases from J, with 12 bases between. Germline lookup yields CDR1 KGHSH and CDR2 LQKENI. The CDR3 loop reads CASSPSQESYNEQFF. In DNA, the CDR3 is TGTGCCAGCTCACCATCACAAGAATCTTACAATGAGCAGTTCTTC.